The 7 T cell receptor beta chains below all came from one sample that was sequenced in a study of shared T cell receptors in the human thymus. Some clones are missing from TCRdb's copy, which holds only in-frame ones; the method was immunoSEQ multiplex PCR. Of 700,000 to 750,000 clones in the sample, 75% to 90% were seen once. These sequences were also reported in another study, on human thymus T cells.

Material for sequencing was thymocytes. The source of these receptors is a girl under three years old with a congenital heart defect.

The J gene is TRBJ1-1, the V gene TRBV10-2, with 10 bases matching TRBD1. There are 20 residues in the CDR3. Per the germline V gene, CDR1 is WSHSY and CDR2 is SAAADI. J was trimmed by 3 bases and V by 0 bases; bases with no gene match: 16. CDR3 DNA: TGCGCCAGCAGTGAGTCGACAACCGGGACAGGGGCCTTAGGGGACACTGAAGCTTTCTTT. It encodes CASSESTTGTGALGDTEAFF.

The chain carries TRBV18 and TRBJ1-2; 7 bases are a match to TRBD1. CDR1 is KGHSH and CDR2 is LQKENI in the germline V gene. This CDR3 region has 16 residues. Trimming took 0 bases from V and 7 from J; bases not matched to a gene: 11. The CDR3 sequence is CASSPPIGQEGLGYTF. The CDR3 DNA reads TGTGCCAGCTCACCACCAATCGGACAGGAAGGTCTTGGCTACACCTTC.

V usage is TRBV29-1 and J usage is TRBJ1-2; no reliable D call. With 7 bases removed from V and 4 bases from J, the gap between germline ends came to 13 bases. Germline CDR1 SQVTM, CDR2 ANQGSEA. CDR3 size: 12 residues. CDR3 sequence: CSATIGGYGYTF. The CDR3 DNA reads TGCAGCGCCACGATCGGCGGCTATGGCTACACCTTC.

The rearrangement joins TRBV28 to TRBJ1-2, with TRBD1 as a possible D gene (6 bases). The CDR3 is 14 amino acids. Trimming pared 7 bases from V and 4 bases from J, leaving 16 bases between. Germline CDR1 reads MDHEN; CDR2 reads SYDVKM. CDR3 coding DNA: TGTGCCAGCAAATCAGGGGCCCCCTTCTATGGCTACACCTTC. It yields the protein CASKSGAPFYGYTF.

This chain joins TRBV4-1 and TRBJ2-3; D is perhaps TRBD1 (5 bases). The V gene's germline CDR1 is MGHRA and CDR2 YSYEKL. The germline V and J ends were trimmed by 1 base and 2 bases, with 10 bases remaining between them. This CDR3 has 15 residues. In DNA, the CDR3 is TGCGCCAGCAGCCAAGGACAGTGCTTCACAGATACGCAGTATTTT. It is translated as CASSQGQCFTDTQYF.

This chain uses TRBV28 with TRBJ2-3; 9 nucleotides agree with TRBD2. Trimming removed 7 bases from V and 4 bases from J; junction bases left unmatched: 15. This CDR3 is built from 17 residues. CDR1 is MDHEN, CDR2 SYDVKM, per germline. This CDR3 reads CASNLPPPSGESDTQYF. In DNA, the CDR3 is TGTGCCAGCAATCTCCCCCCCCCTAGCGGGGAGTCAGATACGCAGTATTTT.

The chain links TRBV4-1 to TRBJ2-1; TRBD2 matches at 7 bases. The V and J ends lost 1 base and 2 bases, in that order; junction bases with no gene match: 5. Germline V gives CDR1 MGHRA, CDR2 YSYEKL. The CDR3 contains 16 residues. The CDR3 DNA follows: TGCGCCAGCAGCCAAGTGGGACGGGGGGCCTACAATGAGCAGTTCTTC. Protein product: CASSQVGRGAYNEQFF.